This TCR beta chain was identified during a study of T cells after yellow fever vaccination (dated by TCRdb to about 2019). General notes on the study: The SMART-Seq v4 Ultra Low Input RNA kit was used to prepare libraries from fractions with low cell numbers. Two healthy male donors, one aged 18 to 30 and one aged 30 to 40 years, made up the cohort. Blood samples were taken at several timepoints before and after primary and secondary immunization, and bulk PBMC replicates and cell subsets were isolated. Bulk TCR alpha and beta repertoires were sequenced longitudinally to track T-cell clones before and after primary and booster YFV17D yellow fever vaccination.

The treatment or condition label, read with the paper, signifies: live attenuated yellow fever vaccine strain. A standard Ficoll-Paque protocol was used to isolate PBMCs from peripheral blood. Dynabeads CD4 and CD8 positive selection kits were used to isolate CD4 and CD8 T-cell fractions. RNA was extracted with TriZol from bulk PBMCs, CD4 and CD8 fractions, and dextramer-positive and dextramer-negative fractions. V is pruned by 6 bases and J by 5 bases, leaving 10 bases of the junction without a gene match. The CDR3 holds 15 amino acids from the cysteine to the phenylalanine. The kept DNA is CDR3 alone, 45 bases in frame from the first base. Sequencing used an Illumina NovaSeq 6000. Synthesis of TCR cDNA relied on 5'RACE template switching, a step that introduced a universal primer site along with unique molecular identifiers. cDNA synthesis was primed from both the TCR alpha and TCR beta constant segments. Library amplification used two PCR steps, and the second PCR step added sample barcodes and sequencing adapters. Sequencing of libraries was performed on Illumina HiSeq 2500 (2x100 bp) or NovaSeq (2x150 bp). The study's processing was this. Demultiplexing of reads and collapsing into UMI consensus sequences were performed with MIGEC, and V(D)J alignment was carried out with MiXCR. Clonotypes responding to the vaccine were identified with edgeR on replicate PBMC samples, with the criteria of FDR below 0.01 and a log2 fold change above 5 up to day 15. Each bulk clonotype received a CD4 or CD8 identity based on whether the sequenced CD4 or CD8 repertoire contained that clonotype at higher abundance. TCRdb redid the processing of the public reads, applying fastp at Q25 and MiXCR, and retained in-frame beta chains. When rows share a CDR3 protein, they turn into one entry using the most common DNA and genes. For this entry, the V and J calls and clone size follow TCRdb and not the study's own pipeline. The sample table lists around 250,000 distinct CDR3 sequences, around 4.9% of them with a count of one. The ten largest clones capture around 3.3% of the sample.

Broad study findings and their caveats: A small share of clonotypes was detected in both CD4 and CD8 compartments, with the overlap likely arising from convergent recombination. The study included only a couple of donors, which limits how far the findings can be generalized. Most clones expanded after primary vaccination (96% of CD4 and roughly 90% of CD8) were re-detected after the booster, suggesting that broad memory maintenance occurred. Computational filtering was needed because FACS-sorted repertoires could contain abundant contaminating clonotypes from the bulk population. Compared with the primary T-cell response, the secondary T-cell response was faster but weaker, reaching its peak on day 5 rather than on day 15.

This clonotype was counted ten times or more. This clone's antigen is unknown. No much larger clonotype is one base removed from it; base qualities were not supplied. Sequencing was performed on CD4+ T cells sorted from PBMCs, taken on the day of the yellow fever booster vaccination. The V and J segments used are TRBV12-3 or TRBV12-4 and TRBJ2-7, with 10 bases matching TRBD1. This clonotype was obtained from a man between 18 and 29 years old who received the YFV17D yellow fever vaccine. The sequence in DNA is TGTGCCAGCAGCTACAGGACAGGGGGAGGGGACGAGCAGTACTTC. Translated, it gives CASSYRTGGGDEQYF.